This T cell receptor (beta chain) came from a study of read filtering for tumor transcriptome and immune sequencing. The overall study: Revised staging placed eight or nine patients in R-ISS I, 15 to 20 in II, six or seven in III. Whole-transcriptome libraries were prepared after DNase treatment.

Germline lookup yields CDR1 ENHRY and CDR2 SYGVKD. The V end was cut by 10 bases, the J end by 9 bases, with 28 bases between. The CDR3 loop spans 16 amino acids. This library used approximately 0.4 ug RNA and molecular barcoded adaptors spanning alpha/delta and beta/gamma chains. TCRdb redid the calling of the reads with MiXCR, one entry per CDR3 protein. This sample yields approximately 5,000 distinct CDR3 sequences, of which 21% are seen a single time; around 23% belongs to the top ten. The sample was a population of CD138-negative cells sorted from bone marrow. The V gene is TRBV10-3, the J gene TRBJ2-1; possible D gene TRBD2, 6 bases. This sequence originates from a donor at least 40 years old with multiple myeloma. The CDR3 spells CATKPRDWGSDVEQFF. CDR3 coding DNA: TGTGCCACTAAGCCCCGGGACTGGGGTTCGGACGTTGAGCAGTTCTTC.